This is a list of T cell receptor beta chains from one sample in a study of CD8 T cells in Susac syndrome. TCRdb used MiXCR to reprocess the immunoSEQ multiplex PCR reads, holding one entry per CDR3 protein. The sample gives under 200,000 distinct CDR3 sequences, approximately 94% of which show up once; 0.12% is in the top ten. Material: CD4+ T cells from PBMCs. These receptors originate from a human donor with Susac syndrome. Each CDR3 is given with its conserved first and last residue. Fields, in order: clone size, V gene, J gene, D gene, CDR3 DNA, CDR3 protein. The D gene is left open where the match is weak. The size of a clone is reported for some rows only, either as once, few or many, or as a class for expanded clones.

clone_size: .; v_call: TRBV5-4; j_call: TRBJ2-3; d_call: .; cdr3_nt: TGTGCCAGCAGCTTGTCCTGGCAGTCTGTAGGAGCAGATACGCAGTATTTT; cdr3_aa: CASSLSWQSVGADTQYF
clone_size: .; v_call: TRBV9; j_call: TRBJ2-3; d_call: TRBD2; cdr3_nt: TGTGCCAGCAGCGTAGAGGGAGCGGGGGGTTCTGATACGCAGTATTTT; cdr3_aa: CASSVEGAGGSDTQYF
clone_size: .; v_call: TRBV7-6; j_call: TRBJ1-1; d_call: .; cdr3_nt: TGTGCCAGCAGCTTAGGGGGGAACATGAACACTGAAGCTTTCTTT; cdr3_aa: CASSLGGNMNTEAFF
clone_size: once; v_call: TRBV5-4; j_call: TRBJ2-5; d_call: .; cdr3_nt: TGTGCCAGCAGCTTGGGGGGCTTAGGAGGCTCCCAGTACTTC; cdr3_aa: CASSLGGLGGSQYF
clone_size: .; v_call: TRBV6-2/TRBV6-3; j_call: TRBJ2-1; d_call: .; cdr3_nt: TGTGCCAGCAGTTTGGAACTATACAATGAGCAGTTCTTC; cdr3_aa: CASSLELYNEQFF
clone_size: once; v_call: TRBV20-1; j_call: TRBJ2-3; d_call: .; cdr3_nt: TGCAGTGCTAGACCTACCACCACCACAGATACGCAGTATTTT; cdr3_aa: CSARPTTTTDTQYF
clone_size: .; v_call: TRBV18; j_call: TRBJ2-1; d_call: TRBD2; cdr3_nt: TGTGCCAGCTCACCACTTGCCGCGGGGGGCGGCAATGAGCAGTTCTTC; cdr3_aa: CASSPLAAGGGNEQFF
clone_size: .; v_call: TRBV15; j_call: TRBJ2-3; d_call: .; cdr3_nt: TGTGCCACCAGCAGACAGGGTGGGGTAGATACGCAGTATTTT; cdr3_aa: CATSRQGGVDTQYF
clone_size: .; v_call: TRBV3-1; j_call: TRBJ2-4; d_call: TRBD2; cdr3_nt: TGTGCCAGCAGCCCCGGGACTAGCGGGGTTAGAAACATTCAGTACTTC; cdr3_aa: CASSPGTSGVRNIQYF
clone_size: once; v_call: TRBV20-1; j_call: TRBJ1-2; d_call: .; cdr3_nt: TGCAGTGCCACAACAGAGAACTATGGCTACACCTTC; cdr3_aa: CSATTENYGYTF
clone_size: .; v_call: TRBV7-2; j_call: TRBJ2-7; d_call: .; cdr3_nt: TGTGCCAGCAGCACAGGGAGGGAGCAGTACTTC; cdr3_aa: CASSTGREQYF
clone_size: .; v_call: TRBV3-1; j_call: TRBJ2-5; d_call: TRBD2; cdr3_nt: TGTGCCAGCAGCCAAGTGCGGAGCGGGGGTCTGGAGACCCAGTACTTC; cdr3_aa: CASSQVRSGGLETQYF
clone_size: .; v_call: TRBV29-1; j_call: TRBJ1-3; d_call: .; cdr3_nt: TGCAGCGTTTATGACTCTGGAAACACCATATATTTT; cdr3_aa: CSVYDSGNTIYF
clone_size: .; v_call: TRBV5-4; j_call: TRBJ2-5; d_call: TRBD1; cdr3_nt: TGTGCCAGCAGCGAACAGGGGTACCAAGAGACCCAGTACTTC; cdr3_aa: CASSEQGYQETQYF
clone_size: .; v_call: TRBV30; j_call: TRBJ1-2; d_call: .; cdr3_nt: TGTGCCTGGACTTCTCCCGGGGACAAATGGGTTCGAGGCTACACCTTC; cdr3_aa: CAWTSPGDKWVRGYTF
clone_size: .; v_call: TRBV25-1; j_call: TRBJ2-4; d_call: TRBD1; cdr3_nt: TGTGCCAGCAGTGAACGAGGGGGCAAGGACATTCAGTACTTC; cdr3_aa: CASSERGGKDIQYF
clone_size: .; v_call: TRBV20-1; j_call: TRBJ1-1; d_call: .; cdr3_nt: TGCAGTGCTAGAGATGTGATGAACACTGAAGCTTTCTTT; cdr3_aa: CSARDVMNTEAFF
clone_size: once; v_call: TRBV7-8; j_call: TRBJ1-1; d_call: .; cdr3_nt: TGTGCCAGCAGCTTAGGATCGCGGCATACTGAAGCTTTCTTT; cdr3_aa: CASSLGSRHTEAFF
clone_size: .; v_call: TRBV12-3/TRBV12-4; j_call: TRBJ1-1; d_call: .; cdr3_nt: TGTGCCAGCAGTTTGTCGGCGGAAGATGAAGCTTTCTTT; cdr3_aa: CASSLSAEDEAFF
clone_size: .; v_call: TRBV2; j_call: TRBJ1-1; d_call: .; cdr3_nt: TGTGCCATAGCGAAGGATCACACTGAAGCTTTCTTT; cdr3_aa: CAIAKDHTEAFF
clone_size: .; v_call: TRBV24-1; j_call: TRBJ1-5; d_call: .; cdr3_nt: TGTGCCACCAGTGATCCAGGACGGCTCAATCAGCCCCAGCATTTT; cdr3_aa: CATSDPGRLNQPQHF
clone_size: .; v_call: TRBV19; j_call: TRBJ2-1; d_call: .; cdr3_nt: TGTGCCAGTAGTACTAGGGGTTCGGCGAGTGAGCAGTTCTTC; cdr3_aa: CASSTRGSASEQFF
clone_size: .; v_call: TRBV4-1; j_call: TRBJ2-1; d_call: .; cdr3_nt: TGCGCCAGCAGCCACTTGCCTACCGGTGGCCCTTTTGAGCAGTTCTTC; cdr3_aa: CASSHLPTGGPFEQFF
clone_size: .; v_call: TRBV2; j_call: TRBJ1-1; d_call: .; cdr3_nt: TGTGCCAGCAGCTTACAGGGTCAGAACACTGAAGCTTTCTTT; cdr3_aa: CASSLQGQNTEAFF
clone_size: .; v_call: TRBV5-1; j_call: TRBJ2-7; d_call: .; cdr3_nt: TGCGCCAGCAGCTTGTGGGGGGACTACGAGCAGTACTTC; cdr3_aa: CASSLWGDYEQYF
clone_size: .; v_call: TRBV7-2; j_call: TRBJ2-7; d_call: TRBD2; cdr3_nt: TGTGCCAGCAGCTTTGCAACACTAGCGGGGGCCCCATACGAGCAGTACTTC; cdr3_aa: CASSFATLAGAPYEQYF
clone_size: .; v_call: TRBV14; j_call: TRBJ1-2; d_call: .; cdr3_nt: TGTGCCAGCAGCCAAGTTCCGGGGGCCGGCTACACCTTC; cdr3_aa: CASSQVPGAGYTF
clone_size: .; v_call: TRBV9; j_call: TRBJ1-1; d_call: .; cdr3_nt: TGTGCCAGCAGCGTAGAGGAGGGGTACACTGAAGCTTTCTTT; cdr3_aa: CASSVEEGYTEAFF
clone_size: .; v_call: TRBV12-3/TRBV12-4; j_call: TRBJ2-1; d_call: .; cdr3_nt: TGTGCCAGCATCTTGAGGTATTCCCCTTACAATGAGCAGTTCTTC; cdr3_aa: CASILRYSPYNEQFF
clone_size: .; v_call: TRBV2; j_call: TRBJ1-5; d_call: .; cdr3_nt: TGTGCCAGCAGTGGGGGAGGGGACCTTGGCAATCAGCCCCAGCATTTT; cdr3_aa: CASSGGGDLGNQPQHF
clone_size: .; v_call: TRBV12-3/TRBV12-4; j_call: TRBJ2-1; d_call: TRBD2; cdr3_nt: TGTGCCAGCAGTCCCCAAATAGCGGGGGCTGACAATGAGCAGTTCTTC; cdr3_aa: CASSPQIAGADNEQFF
clone_size: .; v_call: TRBV3-1; j_call: TRBJ2-7; d_call: .; cdr3_nt: TGTGCCAGCAGCCAAGTAGGTACTTGGGCGTACGAGCAGTACTTC; cdr3_aa: CASSQVGTWAYEQYF
clone_size: .; v_call: TRBV30; j_call: TRBJ2-4; d_call: .; cdr3_nt: TGTGCCTGGGCCTCCACCCAAGCGGGAAACATTCAGTACTTC; cdr3_aa: CAWASTQAGNIQYF
clone_size: once; v_call: TRBV12-3/TRBV12-4; j_call: TRBJ2-5; d_call: .; cdr3_nt: TGTGCCAGCTCCTCCGAGGTCCCGGGCAAGACCCAGTACTTC; cdr3_aa: CASSSEVPGKTQYF
clone_size: .; v_call: TRBV20-1; j_call: TRBJ2-7; d_call: TRBD2; cdr3_nt: TGCAGTGTCGCACCCGGGAGGGGCAGCTCCTACGAGCAGTACTTC; cdr3_aa: CSVAPGRGSSYEQYF
clone_size: .; v_call: TRBV10-2; j_call: TRBJ2-1; d_call: TRBD2; cdr3_nt: TGCGCCAGCAGCATACTAGCGGGGTACAATGAGCAGTTCTTC; cdr3_aa: CASSILAGYNEQFF
clone_size: .; v_call: TRBV19; j_call: TRBJ2-1; d_call: .; cdr3_nt: TGTGCCAGTAGCTTCCGCGGGGACCCCTCCTACAATGAGCAGTTCTTC; cdr3_aa: CASSFRGDPSYNEQFF
clone_size: .; v_call: TRBV2; j_call: TRBJ1-2; d_call: TRBD1; cdr3_nt: TGTGCCAGCAGATTACAGGGGGAGGATGGCTACACCTTC; cdr3_aa: CASRLQGEDGYTF
clone_size: .; v_call: TRBV20-1; j_call: TRBJ2-7; d_call: .; cdr3_nt: TGCAGTGTAGGGGTAGGGTACGAGCAGTACTTC; cdr3_aa: CSVGVGYEQYF
clone_size: .; v_call: TRBV10-3; j_call: TRBJ2-3; d_call: .; cdr3_nt: TGTGCCATCCGGGACACCACAGATACGCAGTATTTT; cdr3_aa: CAIRDTTDTQYF
clone_size: once; v_call: TRBV29-1; j_call: TRBJ1-4; d_call: TRBD1; cdr3_nt: TGCAGCGCGGGACAGCCTAATGAAAAACTGTTTTTT; cdr3_aa: CSAGQPNEKLFF
clone_size: .; v_call: TRBV6-6; j_call: TRBJ2-5; d_call: TRBD1; cdr3_nt: TGTGCCAGCACTACCCGGACAGGATGGAACCAAGAGACCCAGTACTTC; cdr3_aa: CASTTRTGWNQETQYF
clone_size: .; v_call: TRBV20-1; j_call: TRBJ2-3; d_call: .; cdr3_nt: TGCAGTGCTAGAGATCCCAGACAAAGCACAGATACGCAGTATTTT; cdr3_aa: CSARDPRQSTDTQYF
clone_size: .; v_call: TRBV14; j_call: TRBJ2-7; d_call: .; cdr3_nt: TGTGCCAGCAGCCCGCGATCTTTCTACGAGCAGTACTTC; cdr3_aa: CASSPRSFYEQYF
clone_size: .; v_call: TRBV14; j_call: TRBJ2-2; d_call: .; cdr3_nt: TGTGCCAGCAGCCAATCCCCCACGAGCACCGGGGAGCTGTTTTTT; cdr3_aa: CASSQSPTSTGELFF